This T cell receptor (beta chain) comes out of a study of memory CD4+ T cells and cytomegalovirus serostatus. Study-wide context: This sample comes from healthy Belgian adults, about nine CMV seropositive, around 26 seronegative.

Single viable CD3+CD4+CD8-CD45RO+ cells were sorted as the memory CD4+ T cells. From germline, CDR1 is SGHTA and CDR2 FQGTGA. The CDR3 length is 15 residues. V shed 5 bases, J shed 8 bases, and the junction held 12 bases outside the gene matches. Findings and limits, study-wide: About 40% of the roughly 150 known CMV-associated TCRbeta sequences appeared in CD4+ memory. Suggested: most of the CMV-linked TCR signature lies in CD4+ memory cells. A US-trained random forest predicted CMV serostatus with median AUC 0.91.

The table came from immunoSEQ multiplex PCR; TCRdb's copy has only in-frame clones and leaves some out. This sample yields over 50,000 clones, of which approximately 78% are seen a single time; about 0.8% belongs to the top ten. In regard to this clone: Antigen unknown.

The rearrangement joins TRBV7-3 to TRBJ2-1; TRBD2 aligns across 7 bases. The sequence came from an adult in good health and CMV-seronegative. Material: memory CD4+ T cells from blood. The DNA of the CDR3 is TGTGCCAGCAGCGAGGGGCTACTAGCGCTTGATGAGCAGTTCTTC. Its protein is CASSEGLLALDEQFF.